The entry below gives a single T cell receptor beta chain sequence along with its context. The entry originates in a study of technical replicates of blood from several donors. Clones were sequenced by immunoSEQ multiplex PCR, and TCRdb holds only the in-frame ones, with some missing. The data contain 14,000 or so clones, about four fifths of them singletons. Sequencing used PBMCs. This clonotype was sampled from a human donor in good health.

CDR3 coding DNA: TGTGCCAGCAGGACGGGACTGGGAACCTACAATGAGCAGTTCTTC. Translating gives CASRTGLGTYNEQFF. This chain joins TRBV7-9 and TRBJ2-1; weak D call: TRBD2 (6 bases). This CDR3 region has 15 residues. Germline CDR1 is SEHNR and CDR2 is FQNEAQ (reference sequence). V was trimmed by 6 bases and J by 2 bases, leaving 14 bases between them.